Following are 30 T cell receptor beta chains from one sample sequenced in a study of T cell responses to AZD1222 COVID-19 vaccine. This table comes from immunoSEQ multiplex PCR, and its TCRdb copy is limited to in-frame clones, with some not included. The profile shows 100,000 to 150,000 clones, about 85% of them singletons. Here the sequenced sample was peripheral blood, taken 28 days after the second AZD1222 dose. All receptors come from an adult who received the AZD1222 COVID-19 vaccine.

For the CDR3, the DNA is TGTGCCAGCAAGTGGGACTTCCCTAATTCACCCCTCCACTTT. Encoded protein: CASKWDFPNSPLHF. This chain uses TRBV3-1 (or the pseudogene TRBV3-2) with TRBJ1-6, with a possible D match to TRBD1 (5 bases). Germline V gene sequence: CDR1 LGHDT, CDR2 YNNKEL (reference sequence). Trimming cost V 7 bases and J 6 bases, with 13 bases left between them. CDR3 size: 14 residues.

The chain is built from TRBV19 and TRBJ2-7, with 8 bases fitting TRBD1. The length of the CDR3 is 14 residues. Germline V gene lookup returns CDR1 LNHDA and CDR2 SQIVND (reference sequence). J was trimmed by 7 bases and V by 2 bases; bases with no gene match: 7. CDR3 in amino acids: CASSIMAGGGEQYF. The CDR3 nucleotides are TGTGCCAGTAGTATAATGGCAGGGGGCGGAGAGCAGTACTTC.

This clone was recorded once. The chain links TRBV7-2 to TRBJ2-7, with D possibly being TRBD1 or TRBD2 (5 bases each). CDR1 and CDR2 (germline): SGHTA, FQGNSA. V was trimmed by 5 bases and J by 0 bases, leaving 14 bases between them. The CDR3 length is 15 residues. CDR3 protein: CASSTGDLLSYEQYF. DNA for the CDR3: TGTGCCAGCAGCACCGGGGACCTCCTCTCCTACGAGCAGTACTTC.

This clone was picked up a small number of times. The chain carries TRBV20-1 and TRBJ1-4; D is ambiguous. The CDR3 sequence is 12 residues long. V was cut by 3 bases and J by 8 bases, with 10 bases left in between. The germline V gene has CDR1 DFQATT and CDR2 SNEGSKA (reference sequence). The CDR3, as DNA: TGCAGTGCTAGTTGGACGGTAGAAAAACTGTTTTTT. Translated: CSASWTVEKLFF.

The genes are TRBV7-8 and TRBJ2-1; 14 nucleotides line up with TRBD2. In germline, CDR1 is SGHVS, CDR2 FQNEAQ. The CDR3 has 18 amino acids. The J segment lost 4 bases and the V segment lost 5 bases, leaving 10 bases of the junction unmatched. This chain's CDR3 is CASSPGTSGGNRYNEQFF. The CDR3 DNA follows: TGTGCCAGCAGCCCAGGGACTAGCGGGGGCAATAGGTACAATGAGCAGTTCTTC.

The chain links TRBV7-6 to TRBJ2-5; perhaps TRBD2 as D (5 bases). Per germline, CDR1 SGHVS and CDR2 FNYEAQ. CDR3 length equals 13 residues. Trimming stripped 4 bases from V and 5 bases from J, with 11 bases between. The CDR3 DNA follows: TGTGCCAGCAGCTACGGGGATCGGGAGACCCAGTACTTC. Translating gives CASSYGDRETQYF. Filled out from reference TRBV7-6 and TRBJ2-5, the complete variable domain reads GAGVSQSPRYKVTKRGQDVALRCDPISGHVSLYWYRQALGQGPEFLTYFNYEAQQDKSGLPNDRFSAERPEGSISTLTIQRTEQRDSAMYRCASSYGDRETQYFGPGTRLLVL.

A single count supports this clone. The chain is built from TRBV5-4 and TRBJ2-1; tentative D call: TRBD2 (6 bases). There are 15 residues in the CDR3. V was clipped by 2 bases and J by 6 bases, with 15 bases between them. CDR1 and CDR2 from the germline V gene are SGHNT and YYREEE (reference sequence). CDR3 in DNA: TGTGCCAGCAGCTTTCGGACTATCACGTCCAATGAGCAGTTCTTC. Its protein is CASSFRTITSNEQFF.

V and J are TRBV29-1 and TRBJ2-7, with D possibly TRBD1 on 5 matching bases. CDR1 SQVTM and CDR2 ANQGSEA come from the germline V gene. The CDR3 totals 12 residues. Trimming removed 4 bases at V and 2 bases at J, with 9 bases between. This chain's CDR3 is CSVGQGTYEQYF. DNA for the CDR3: TGCAGCGTTGGTCAGGGTACCTACGAGCAGTACTTC.

The V and J genes are TRBV5-1 and TRBJ1-2, with D maybe TRBD1 (5 bases). Trimming left V 3 bases short and J 2 bases short, with 8 bases between. This CDR3 contains 13 residues. Germline assignment: CDR1 SGHRS and CDR2 YFSETQ. The DNA for the CDR3 is TGCGCCAGCAGCTCCCGGGACAACTATGGCTACACCTTC. Protein: CASSSRDNYGYTF.

DNA of the CDR3: TGCGCCAGCAGCCAAGGACAGGGGGACAATCAGCCCCAGCATTTT. It translates to CASSQGQGDNQPQHF. The chain combines TRBV4-1 with TRBJ1-5, with 9 positions matching TRBD1. CDR1 is MGHRA, CDR2 YSYEKL, per germline. CDR3 length equals 15 residues. Trimming at V came to 1 base and at J to 3 bases, leaving 1 base not matched to a gene.

This chain links TRBV5-4 with TRBJ2-4; D is possibly TRBD1 (5 bases). CDR3 length: 13 amino acids. V dropped 7 bases and J dropped 5 bases, with 13 bases sitting between them. The germline CDR1 and CDR2 sequences are SGHNT and YYREEE (reference sequence). The DNA for the CDR3 is TGTGCCAGCGGGGCAGGGTGGGAAAACATTCAGTACTTC. Its protein is CASGAGWENIQYF.

The chain joins TRBV7-2 to TRBJ2-3, with D perhaps matching TRBD1 (5 bases). Trimming took off 1 base at V and 4 bases at J, with 9 bases between the two ends. Germline-derived CDR1 and CDR2 are SGHTA and FQGNSA. The CDR3 is 14 residues long. CDR3 amino acids: CASSLGGPSDTQYF. The CDR3 DNA is TGTGCCAGCAGCTTAGGGGGCCCCTCAGATACGCAGTATTTT.

This clone has only a few counts. V gene TRBV27 combines with J gene TRBJ1-2; perhaps TRBD1 as D (5 bases). V gave up 5 bases and J gave up 4 bases, with 20 bases separating them. The CDR3 totals 16 residues. The germline V gene has CDR1 MNHEY and CDR2 SMNVEV (reference sequence). The CDR3 here is CASSAQGNRQSYGYTF. The CDR3 DNA sequence: TGTGCCAGCAGTGCCCAGGGTAACCGACAGAGCTATGGCTACACCTTC.

This clone was seen just once. This sequence joins TRBV6-1 and TRBJ2-5; perhaps TRBD1 as D (5 bases). The CDR3 loop spans 14 amino acids. The ends were cut back, 4 bases at V and 1 base at J, with 10 bases in the middle. CDR1 is MNHNS and CDR2 is SASEGT in the germline V gene. The CDR3 region has the DNA TGTGCCAGCAGTGTTAACAGGCCCCAAGAGACCCAGTACTTC. It codes for CASSVNRPQETQYF.

The chain carries TRBV5-1 and TRBJ1-6; D is undetermined. The germline V and J ends were trimmed by 0 bases and 3 bases, with 10 bases remaining between them. The CDR3 runs 16 residues. Germline V CDR1 and CDR2: SGHRS, YFSETQ. The CDR3 nucleotides are TGCGCCAGCAGCTTGGAAGGTGCAGACTATAATTCACCCCTCCACTTT. Its protein product is CASSLEGADYNSPLHF.

Regarding this clone: Sequence at one end of the junction differs from germline and may be a read error. The chain combines TRBV6-1 with TRBJ2-1, with no clear D. CDR1 and CDR2 (germline): MNHNS, SASEGT. CDR3 length: 13 residues. The CDR3 nucleotides read TGTGCCAGCAGTGAAGGACGTTGGAATGCGCAGTTCTTC. It yields the protein CASSEGRWNAQFF.

The V call is TRBV7-2, the J call TRBJ2-1; no definite D call. V lost 0 bases, J lost 7 bases, and 7 bases lay in between. The CDR3 totals 13 residues. Germline V CDR1 and CDR2: SGHTA, FQGNSA. The CDR3 DNA follows: TGTGCCAGCAGCTTAGCGCGTGGAAATGAGCAGTTCTTC. It encodes CASSLARGNEQFF.

As concerns this clone: The sample has other DNA sequences that encode this CDR3 too. V is TRBV28 and J is TRBJ1-5; the D gene is possibly TRBD1 (5 bases). V lost 4 bases and J lost 4, with 11 bases in between. CDR1 is MDHEN, CDR2 SYDVKM, per germline. The CDR3 spans 14 residues. CDR3 DNA sequence: TGTGCCAGCAGTTCAGGGCGGGGAAATCAGCCCCAGCATTTT. Its translation: CASSSGRGNQPQHF.

The V gene is TRBV6-5, the J gene TRBJ2-7; 9 bases fit TRBD1. Germline values: CDR1 MNHEY, CDR2 SVGAGI. The junction had 10 bases not matched to a gene; V was cut back by 8 bases and J by 5 bases. There are 14 residues in the CDR3. CDR3 loop: CASFTGTGSHEQYF. In nucleotides, the CDR3 is TGTGCCAGCTTCACCGGGACAGGGTCCCACGAGCAGTACTTC.

The chain couples TRBV5-4 to TRBJ1-2; TRBD1 agrees at 7 bases. V was pared by 5 bases and J by 0 bases, with 7 bases of the junction left unmatched. CDR1 is SGHNT and CDR2 is YYREEE in the germline V gene (reference sequence). This CDR3 has 15 residues. CDR3 in DNA: TGTGCCAGCAGGGGACAGATACTAACTAACTATGGCTACACCTTC. This sequence encodes CASRGQILTNYGYTF.

In its sample, this clone was seen once. The CDR3 sequence is CASSPPTGYTEAFF. CDR3 bases: TGTGCCAGTAGTCCTCCGACAGGATACACTGAAGCTTTCTTT. The chain couples TRBV19 to TRBJ1-1; tentatively, D is TRBD1 (6 bases). Trimming pared 5 bases from V and 3 bases from J, leaving 13 bases between. The CDR3 runs 14 residues. From germline, CDR1 is LNHDA and CDR2 SQIVND (reference sequence).

This clone was seen once. V usage is TRBV6-1 and J usage is TRBJ2-7; weak D call: TRBD1 (6 bases). CDR1 and CDR2 (germline): MNHNS, SASEGT. The germline V and J ends were trimmed by 1 base and 5 bases, with 12 bases remaining between them. The CDR3 loop spans 14 amino acids. The CDR3 nucleotides are TGTGCCAGCAGTGAAGGGGGGCGCTTGGACGAGCAGTACTTC. Translation: CASSEGGRLDEQYF.

This sequence joins TRBV19 and TRBJ1-4, with TRBD1 matching over 9 bases. V gave up 10 bases and J gave up 6 bases; unmatched junction bases: 6. The CDR3 has 13 amino acids. CDR1 is LNHDA and CDR2 is SQIVND in the germline V gene (reference sequence). The DNA for the CDR3 is TGTGCCACCAGCCGGGACAGGGATGAAAAACTGTTTTTT. It translates to CATSRDRDEKLFF.

The chain uses TRBV3-1 (or the pseudogene TRBV3-2) and TRBJ1-2; D is unclear. This CDR3 spans 14 amino acids. Germline V CDR1 and CDR2: LGHDT, YNNKEL (reference sequence). The germline V and J ends were trimmed by 1 base and 2 bases, with 8 bases remaining between them. The CDR3 DNA sequence: TGTGCCAGCAGCCAAGGTGGTCGGAACTATGGCTACACCTTC. This translates into CASSQGGRNYGYTF.

The genes are TRBV4-1 and TRBJ1-6, with a tentative D call TRBD1 (5 bases). Germline CDR1 is MGHRA and CDR2 is YSYEKL. The CDR3 spans 19 residues. Between the trimmed V and J ends, which lost 0 bases and 1 base, there was a span of 16 bases. CDR3 amino acids: CASSQDISAGASYNSPLHF. Written as DNA, the CDR3 is TGCGCCAGCAGCCAAGATATTTCGGCTGGGGCGTCCTATAATTCACCCCTCCACTTT.

This chain joins TRBV3-1 (or the pseudogene TRBV3-2) and TRBJ1-6, with a possible D match to TRBD1 (6 bases). Trimming shortened V by 1 base and J by 7 bases, and 8 bases separated the two germline ends. This CDR3 has 14 residues. The germline CDR1 and CDR2 sequences are LGHDT and YNNKEL (reference sequence). CDR3 in amino acids: CASSQAGENSPLHF. The CDR3 DNA reads TGTGCCAGCAGCCAAGCAGGGGAAAATTCACCCCTCCACTTT.

The CDR3 spells CASSPQGAAHTEAFF. CDR3 in DNA: TGCGCCAGCAGCCCACAGGGGGCAGCGCACACTGAAGCTTTCTTT. The chain joins TRBV5-1 to TRBJ1-1, with 9 bases identical to TRBD1. The CDR3 is made up of 15 amino acids. Unmatched junction bases numbered 7, after V lost 4 bases and J lost 3 bases. The germline CDR1 and CDR2 sequences are SGHRS and YFSETQ.

DNA of the CDR3: TGTGCCAGCAGCTTAATTTGGCAGAACACTGAAGCTTTCTTT. Amino acid sequence: CASSLIWQNTEAFF. The V call is TRBV5-5, the J call TRBJ1-1; D gene ambiguous. V was clipped by 2 bases and J by 1 base, with 9 bases between them. This CDR3 has 14 residues. Germline values: CDR1 SGHKS, CDR2 YYEKEE (reference sequence).

The chain employs TRBV2 and TRBJ2-7; possible D gene TRBD1, 5 bases. This CDR3 is built from 13 residues. The V gene lost 3 bases and the J gene lost 4 bases, with 10 bases spanning the gap. Looked up from germline, CDR1 is SNHLY and CDR2 is FYNNEI. The CDR3 nucleotides are TGTGCCAGCAGTGATGGGGCGGATTACGAGCAGTACTTC. Protein: CASSDGADYEQYF.

This rearrangement joins TRBV5-1 to TRBJ1-3; D is undetermined. CDR3 length: 15 residues. Deletions cut 0 bases from V and 2 bases from J, with 9 bases between. Per the germline V gene, CDR1 is SGHRS and CDR2 is YFSETQ. This chain's CDR3 is CASSLEGSAGNTIYF. The DNA of the CDR3 is TGCGCCAGCAGCTTGGAAGGGTCGGCTGGAAACACCATATATTTT.